This entry is about one TCR beta chain. Germline CDR1 is ENHRY and CDR2 is SYGVKD. J lost 2 bases, V lost 6 bases, and 4 bases had no gene match. The CDR3 contains 14 residues. This sample was included in a study of response to subunit inactivated influenza vaccine. Via MiXCR, TCRdb re-called the RT-PCR reads, giving one row per CDR3 protein. The sample has about 540,000 distinct CDR3 sequences; roughly 25% are singletons. This same sample was also part of a study on T cells expressing NK-cell markers. That report adds: For TCR beta, cDNA was produced by 5'RACE template switching with UMIs. Obtained from sorted CD3+CD56+NKG2C+, CD3+CD56+NKG2C- and CD3+CD56-NKG2C+ T cells were the TCR beta repertoires.

This sequence was found in a man aged 50 to 60 who received an inactivated influenza vaccine. The specimen was CD4+ T cells sorted from PBMCs, collected roughly 12 days after vaccination. The genes are TRBV10-3 and TRBJ2-7; 10 positions match TRBD1. The CDR3 DNA reads as TGTGCCATCAGGAGACAGGGGGCTACCTACGAGCAGTACTTC. Protein sequence: CAIRRQGATYEQYF.